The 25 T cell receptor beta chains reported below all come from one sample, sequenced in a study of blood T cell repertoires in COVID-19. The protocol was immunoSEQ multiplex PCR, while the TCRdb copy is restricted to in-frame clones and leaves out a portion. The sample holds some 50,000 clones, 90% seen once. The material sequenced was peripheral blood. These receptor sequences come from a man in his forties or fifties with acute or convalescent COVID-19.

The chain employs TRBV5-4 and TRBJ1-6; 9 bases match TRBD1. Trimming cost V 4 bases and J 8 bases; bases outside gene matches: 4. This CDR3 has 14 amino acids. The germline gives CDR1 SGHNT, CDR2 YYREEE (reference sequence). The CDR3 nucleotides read TGTGCCAGCAGCAAGGGACAGGGAGATTCACCCCTCCACTTT. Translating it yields CASSKGQGDSPLHF.

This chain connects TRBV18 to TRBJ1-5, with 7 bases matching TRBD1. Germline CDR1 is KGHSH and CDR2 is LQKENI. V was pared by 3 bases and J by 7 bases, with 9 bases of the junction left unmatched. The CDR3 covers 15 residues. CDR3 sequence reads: CASSPQTGSDQPQHF. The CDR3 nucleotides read TGTGCCAGCTCACCCCAGACAGGGTCGGACCAGCCCCAGCATTTT.

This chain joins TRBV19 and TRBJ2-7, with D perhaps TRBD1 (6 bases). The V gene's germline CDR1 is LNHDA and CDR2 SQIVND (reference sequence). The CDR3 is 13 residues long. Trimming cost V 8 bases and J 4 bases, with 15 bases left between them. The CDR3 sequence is CASGGSLGYEQYF. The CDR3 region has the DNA TGTGCCAGTGGGGGCTCTCTCGGGTACGAGCAGTACTTC.

CDR3 amino acids: CSAVTELNTEAFF. As DNA, the CDR3 is TGCAGCGCTGTGACAGAGTTAAACACTGAAGCTTTCTTT. The chain couples TRBV29-1 to TRBJ1-1, with a weak D call TRBD1 (5 bases). The length of the CDR3 is 13 residues. CDR1 and CDR2 from the germline V gene are SQVTM and ANQGSEA. V shed 7 bases and J shed 2 bases, with 14 bases lying between them.

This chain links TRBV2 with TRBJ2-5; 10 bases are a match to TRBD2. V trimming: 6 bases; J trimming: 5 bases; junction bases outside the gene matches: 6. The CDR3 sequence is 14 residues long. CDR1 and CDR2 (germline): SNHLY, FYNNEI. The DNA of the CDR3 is TGTGCCAGCAGCCTAGCGGGAGTAGGCGAGACCCAGTACTTC. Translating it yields CASSLAGVGETQYF.

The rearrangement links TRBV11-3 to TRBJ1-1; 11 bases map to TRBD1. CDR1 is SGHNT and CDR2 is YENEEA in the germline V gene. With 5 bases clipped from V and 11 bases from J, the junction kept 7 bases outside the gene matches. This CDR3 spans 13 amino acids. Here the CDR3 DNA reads TGTGCCAGCAGCGAGGGGACAGGGGGACGCGCTTTCTTT. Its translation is CASSEGTGGRAFF. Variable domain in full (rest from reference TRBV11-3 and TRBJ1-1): EAGVVQSPRYKIIEKKQPVAFWCNPISGHNTLYWYLQNLGQGPELLIRYENEEAVDDSQLPKDRFSAERLKGVDSTLKIQPAELGDSAVYLCASSEGTGGRAFFGQGTRLTVV.

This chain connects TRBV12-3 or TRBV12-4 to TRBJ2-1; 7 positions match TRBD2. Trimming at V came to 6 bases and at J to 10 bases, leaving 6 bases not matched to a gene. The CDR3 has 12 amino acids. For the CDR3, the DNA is TGTGCCAGCAGGATTTCGGGAGGCGAGCAGTTCTTC. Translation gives CASRISGGEQFF.

CDR3 region: CASSTGGDRGLEQYF. The CDR3, as DNA: TGTGCCAGCAGCACAGGGGGGGACAGGGGGCTTGAGCAGTACTTC. The chain is built from TRBV9 and TRBJ2-7; 12 positions agree with TRBD1. CDR3 length: 15 residues. J was trimmed by 7 bases and V by 4 bases; bases with no gene match: 9. In germline, CDR1 is SGDLS, CDR2 YYNGEE.

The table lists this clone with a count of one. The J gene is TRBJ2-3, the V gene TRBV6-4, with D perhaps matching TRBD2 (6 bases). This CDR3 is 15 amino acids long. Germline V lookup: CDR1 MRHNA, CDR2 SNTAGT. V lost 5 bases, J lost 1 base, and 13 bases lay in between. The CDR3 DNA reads TGTGCCAGCAGTCCCAACCCTAGCGGCACAGATACGCAGTATTTT. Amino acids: CASSPNPSGTDTQYF.

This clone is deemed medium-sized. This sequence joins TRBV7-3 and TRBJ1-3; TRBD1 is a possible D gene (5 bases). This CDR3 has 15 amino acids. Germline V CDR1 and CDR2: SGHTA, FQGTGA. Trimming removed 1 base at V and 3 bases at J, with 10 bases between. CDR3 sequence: CASSLMGGGGNTIYF. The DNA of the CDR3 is TGTGCCAGCAGCTTAATGGGGGGTGGTGGAAACACCATATATTTT. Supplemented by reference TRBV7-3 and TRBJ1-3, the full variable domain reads GAGVSQTPSNKVTEKGKYVELRCDPISGHTALYWYRQSLGQGPEFLIYFQGTGAADDSGLPNDRFFAVRPEGSVSTLKIQRTERGDSAVYLCASSLMGGGGNTIYFGEGSWLTVV.

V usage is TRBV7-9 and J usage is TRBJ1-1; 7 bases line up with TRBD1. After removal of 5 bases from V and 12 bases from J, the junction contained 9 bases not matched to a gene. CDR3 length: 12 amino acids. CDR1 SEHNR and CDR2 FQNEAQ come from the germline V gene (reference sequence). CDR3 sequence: CASSGGAGGTFF. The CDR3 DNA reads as TGTGCCAGCAGCGGAGGGGCAGGGGGAACTTTCTTT.

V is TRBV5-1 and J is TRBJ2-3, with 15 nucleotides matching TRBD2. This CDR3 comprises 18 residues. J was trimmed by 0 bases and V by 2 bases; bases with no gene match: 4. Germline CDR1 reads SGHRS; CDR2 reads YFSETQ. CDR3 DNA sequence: TGCGCCAGCAGCTTAGGACTAGCGGGAGGGACTAGCACAGATACGCAGTATTTT. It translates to CASSLGLAGGTSTDTQYF.

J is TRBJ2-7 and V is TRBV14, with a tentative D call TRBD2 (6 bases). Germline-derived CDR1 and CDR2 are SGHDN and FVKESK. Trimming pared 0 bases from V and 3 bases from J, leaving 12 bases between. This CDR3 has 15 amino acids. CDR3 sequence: CASSQDISGYYEQYF. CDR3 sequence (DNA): TGTGCCAGCAGCCAAGATATTAGCGGCTACTACGAGCAGTACTTC.

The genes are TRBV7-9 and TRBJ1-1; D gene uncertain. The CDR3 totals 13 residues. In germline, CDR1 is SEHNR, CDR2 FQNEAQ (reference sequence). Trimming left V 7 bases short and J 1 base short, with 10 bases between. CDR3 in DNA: TGTGCCAGCACCTCGACACCGAACACTGAAGCTTTCTTT. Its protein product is CASTSTPNTEAFF. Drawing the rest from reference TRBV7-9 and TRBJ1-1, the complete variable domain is DTGVSQNPRHKITKRGQNVTFRCDPISEHNRLYWYRQTLGQGPEFLTYFQNEAQLEKSRLLSDRFSAERPKGSFSTLEIQRTEQGDSAMYLCASTSTPNTEAFFGQGTRLTVV.

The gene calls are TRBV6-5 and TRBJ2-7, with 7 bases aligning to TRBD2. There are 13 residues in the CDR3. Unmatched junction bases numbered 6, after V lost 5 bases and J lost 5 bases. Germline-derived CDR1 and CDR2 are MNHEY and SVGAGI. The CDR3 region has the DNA TGTGCCAGCAGTCTTGGACTAGACAACGAGCAGTACTTC. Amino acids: CASSLGLDNEQYF.

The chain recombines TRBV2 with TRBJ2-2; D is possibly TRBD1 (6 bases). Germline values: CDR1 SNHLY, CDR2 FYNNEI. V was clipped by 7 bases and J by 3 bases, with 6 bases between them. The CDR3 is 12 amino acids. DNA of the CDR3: TGTGCCAGCACAGGGGACACCGGGGAGCTGTTTTTT. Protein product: CASTGDTGELFF. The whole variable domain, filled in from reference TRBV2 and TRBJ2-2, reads EPEVTQTPSHQVTQMGQEVILRCVPISNHLYFYWYRQILGQKVEFLVSFYNNEISEKSEIFDDQFSVERPDGSNFTLKIRSTKLEDSAMYFCASTGDTGELFFGEGSRLTVL.

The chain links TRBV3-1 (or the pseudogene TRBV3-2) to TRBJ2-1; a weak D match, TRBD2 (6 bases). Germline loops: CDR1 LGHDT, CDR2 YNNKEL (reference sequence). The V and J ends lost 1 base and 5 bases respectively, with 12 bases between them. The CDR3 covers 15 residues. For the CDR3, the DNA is TGTGCCAGCAGCCAAGCGGGACTTGACAACAATGAGCAGTTCTTC. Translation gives CASSQAGLDNNEQFF.

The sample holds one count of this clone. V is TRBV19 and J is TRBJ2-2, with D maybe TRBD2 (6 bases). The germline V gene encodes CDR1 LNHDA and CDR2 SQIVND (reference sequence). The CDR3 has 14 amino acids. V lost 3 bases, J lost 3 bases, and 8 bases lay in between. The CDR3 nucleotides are TGTGCCAGTAGTATGGGACTCTACACCGGGGAGCTGTTTTTT. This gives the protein CASSMGLYTGELFF.

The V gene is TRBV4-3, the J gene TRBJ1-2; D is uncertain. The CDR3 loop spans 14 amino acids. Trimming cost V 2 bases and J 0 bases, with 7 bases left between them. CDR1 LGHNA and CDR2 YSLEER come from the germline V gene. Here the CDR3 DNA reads TGCGCCAGCAGCCAAAGTAACTCTAACTATGGCTACACCTTC. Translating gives CASSQSNSNYGYTF.

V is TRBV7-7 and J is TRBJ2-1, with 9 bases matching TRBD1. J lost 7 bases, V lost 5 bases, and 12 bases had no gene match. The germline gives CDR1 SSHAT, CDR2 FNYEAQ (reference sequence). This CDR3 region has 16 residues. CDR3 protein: CASSPNPGQGGNEQFF. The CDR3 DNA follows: TGTGCCAGCAGCCCCAATCCGGGACAGGGCGGGAATGAGCAGTTCTTC. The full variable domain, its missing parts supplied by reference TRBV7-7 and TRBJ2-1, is GAGVSQSPRYKVTKRGQDVTLRCDPISSHATLYWYQQALGQGPEFLTYFNYEAQPDKSGLPSDRFSAERPEGSISTLTIQRTEQRDSAMYRCASSPNPGQGGNEQFFGPGTRLTVL.

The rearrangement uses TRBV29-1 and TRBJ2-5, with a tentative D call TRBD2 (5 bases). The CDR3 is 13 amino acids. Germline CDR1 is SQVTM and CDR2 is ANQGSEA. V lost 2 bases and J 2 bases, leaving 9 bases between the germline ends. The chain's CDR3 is CSVEMRVQETQYF. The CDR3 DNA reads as TGCAGCGTTGAAATGAGGGTACAAGAGACCCAGTACTTC.

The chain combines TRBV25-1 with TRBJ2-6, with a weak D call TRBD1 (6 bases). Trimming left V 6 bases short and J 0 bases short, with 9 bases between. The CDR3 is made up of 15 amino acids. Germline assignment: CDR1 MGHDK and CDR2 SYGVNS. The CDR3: CASSAQGSGANVLTF. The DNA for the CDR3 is TGTGCCAGCAGCGCACAGGGCTCTGGGGCCAACGTCCTGACTTTC.

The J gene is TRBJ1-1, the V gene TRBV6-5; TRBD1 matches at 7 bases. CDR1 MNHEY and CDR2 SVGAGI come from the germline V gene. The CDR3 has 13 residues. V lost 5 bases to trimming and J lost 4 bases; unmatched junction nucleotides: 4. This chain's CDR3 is CASSRQGTTEAFF. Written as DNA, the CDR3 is TGTGCCAGCAGTAGACAGGGCACCACTGAAGCTTTCTTT.

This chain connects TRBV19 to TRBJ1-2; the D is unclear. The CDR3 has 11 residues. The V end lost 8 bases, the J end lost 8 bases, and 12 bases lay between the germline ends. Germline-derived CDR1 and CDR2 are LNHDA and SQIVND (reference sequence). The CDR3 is CASYGAIGYTF. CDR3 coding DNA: TGTGCCAGTTACGGTGCGATCGGCTACACCTTC.

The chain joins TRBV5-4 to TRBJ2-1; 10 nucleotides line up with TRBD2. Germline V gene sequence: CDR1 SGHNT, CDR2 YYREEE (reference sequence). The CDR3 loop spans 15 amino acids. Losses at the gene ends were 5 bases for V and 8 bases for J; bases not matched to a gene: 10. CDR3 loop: CASRHGGTSAYEQFF. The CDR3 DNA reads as TGTGCCAGCAGGCATGGGGGGACTAGCGCGTATGAGCAGTTCTTC.